One and the same sample provided the 15 T cell receptor beta chains below, sequenced in a study of radiotherapy plus CTLA-4 blockade in lung cancer (dated by TCRdb to the late 2010s). Library generation was performed with the immunoSEQ multiplex PCR assay. TCRdb obtained this table from immuneACCESS and retained in-frame rearrangements with V and J assigned. These tables miss some clones; where compared with another copy, unresolved V genes account for less than half of the shortfall, and the remainder is unexplained. A total of 12,000 to 15,000 clones appear in this sample, around 70% of them only once. Roughly 50% of the sample belongs to the ten largest clones. This material consisted of peripheral blood, taken from a patient treated with radiotherapy plus ipilimumab. The origin of the receptors is a human donor with non-small cell lung cancer whose response to radiotherapy plus ipilimumab could not be evaluated.

The rearrangement links TRBV9 to TRBJ2-5; 7 nucleotides line up with TRBD1. V trimming: 0 bases; J trimming: 2 bases; junction bases outside the gene matches: 7. Germline-derived CDR1 and CDR2 are SGDLS and YYNGEE. This CDR3 is built from 16 residues. Written as DNA, the CDR3 is TGTGCCAGCAGCGTAGAGGGACAGCGATTTCAAGAGACCCAGTACTTC. It encodes CASSVEGQRFQETQYF.

This clone was recorded at least ten times. The chain links TRBV7-9 to TRBJ2-2; the match to TRBD2 covers 8 bases. The CDR3 loop spans 17 amino acids. From germline, CDR1 is SEHNR and CDR2 FQNEAQ (reference sequence). J was trimmed by 7 bases and V by 2 bases; bases with no gene match: 12. The CDR3 protein is CASSLRGSGGSVGELFF. The CDR3 DNA reads as TGTGCCAGCAGCTTAAGGGGAAGCGGGGGATCGGTCGGGGAGCTGTTTTTT.

The chain uses TRBV19 and TRBJ1-1; no clear D gene. The germline V gene encodes CDR1 LNHDA and CDR2 SQIVND (reference sequence). The CDR3 is 13 amino acids. V was cut by 3 bases and J by 3 bases, with 8 bases left in between. Written as DNA, the CDR3 is TGTGCCAGTAGTATCTACAGTTACACTGAAGCTTTCTTT. Protein product: CASSIYSYTEAFF.

The chain is built from TRBV5-1 and TRBJ2-5; D perhaps matches TRBD2 (6 bases). CDR1 and CDR2 from the germline V gene are SGHRS and YFSETQ. V dropped 7 bases and J dropped 1 base, with 20 bases sitting between them. This CDR3 is 16 amino acids long. Here the CDR3 reads CASSAMNHGGQETQYF. The CDR3 DNA sequence: TGCGCCAGCTCTGCAATGAACCACGGGGGCCAAGAGACCCAGTACTTC. Filled out from reference TRBV5-1 and TRBJ2-5, the complete variable domain reads KAGVTQTPRYLIKTRGQQVTLSCSPISGHRSVSWYQQTPGQGLQFLFEYFSETQRNKGNFPGRFSGRQFSNSRSEMNVSTLELGDSALYLCASSAMNHGGQETQYFGPGTRLLVL.

The chain recombines TRBV4-2 with TRBJ2-1; weak D call: TRBD1 (5 bases). The CDR3 consists of 16 residues. Germline CDR1 LGHNA, CDR2 YNFKEQ. Trimming shortened V by 4 bases and J by 8 bases, and 21 bases separated the two germline ends. CDR3 DNA: TGTGCCAGCAGCCGCCAGGGTCCTACTTTTGGCGATGAGCAGTTCTTC. The encoded protein is CASSRQGPTFGDEQFF.

A word on this clone: The junction departs from the called germline gene at one end, perhaps through a read error. The rearrangement joins TRBV10-3 to TRBJ1-3; no definite D call. Germline values: CDR1 ENHRY, CDR2 SYGVKD. The CDR3 length is 13 residues. This CDR3 is CAVRLNSGNTIYF. The CDR3 DNA sequence: TGTGCCGTCAGGCTAAACTCTGGAAACACCATATATTTT.

A word on this clone: The conserved phenylalanine or tryptophan is not found at the CDR3 terminus, so this likely reflects a read error. In DNA form, the CDR3 reads TGCGCCAGCAGCCAAGGACAGGGGGCGGAGGGCTACACCTCC. This gives the protein CASSQGQGAEGYTS. The J gene is TRBJ1-2, the V gene TRBV4-1, with 10 bases fitting TRBD1. Germline CDR1 and CDR2: MGHRA and YSYEKL. The CDR3 is made up of 14 amino acids. J was trimmed by 8 bases and V by 1 base; bases with no gene match: 4.

The chain employs TRBV2 and TRBJ2-5; the D is unclear. The CDR3 extends over 13 amino acids. Trimming removed 7 bases from V and 4 bases from J, with 13 bases in between. Germline lookup yields CDR1 SNHLY and CDR2 FYNNEI. DNA for the CDR3: TGTGCCAGCACCGAAAATCCAGGAGAGACCCAGTACTTC. It encodes CASTENPGETQYF.

The chain carries TRBV11-2 and TRBJ2-7, with 14 nucleotides matching TRBD2. The junction had 5 bases not matched to a gene; V was cut back by 5 bases and J by 5 bases. Germline CDR1 is SGHAT and CDR2 is FQNNGV. The CDR3 is made up of 15 amino acids. The CDR3 bases are TGTGCCAGCAGCCAGACTAGCGGGGGGGCCGACGAGCAGTACTTC. Translated: CASSQTSGGADEQYF.

The V gene is TRBV18, the J gene TRBJ2-1, with TRBD1 matching 7 bases. V lost 2 bases, J lost 10 bases, and 5 bases stayed unmatched. CDR3 size: 13 residues. CDR1 is KGHSH, CDR2 LQKENI, per germline. The DNA for the CDR3 is TGTGCCAGCTCACCATCCCGGACAGGAGAGCAGTTCTTC. Amino acid sequence: CASSPSRTGEQFF.

This chain links TRBV25-1 with TRBJ1-1; D is unclear. V dropped 5 bases and J dropped 9 bases, with 10 bases sitting between them. Germline CDR1 is MGHDK and CDR2 is SYGVNS. The CDR3 is made up of 11 amino acids. CDR3: CASSSYGKAFF. CDR3 nucleotide sequence: TGTGCCAGCAGTTCGTATGGCAAAGCTTTCTTT. Supplemented by reference TRBV25-1 and TRBJ1-1, the full variable domain reads EADIYQTPRYLVIGTGKKITLECSQTMGHDKMYWYQQDPGMELHLIHYSYGVNSTEKGDLSSESTVSRIRTEHFPLTLESARPSHTSQYLCASSSYGKAFFGQGTRLTVV.

The rearrangement links TRBV12-5 to TRBJ2-4, with D possibly TRBD1 on 5 matching bases. V gave up 6 bases and J gave up 6 bases, with 15 bases separating them. CDR1 and CDR2 from the germline V gene are LGHNT and FRNRAP. This CDR3 is 14 amino acids long. Here the CDR3 reads CASGLSGPPNIQYF. The DNA for the CDR3 is TGTGCTAGTGGCCTCTCAGGGCCCCCAAACATTCAGTACTTC.

The chain links TRBV6-1 to TRBJ1-5; D gene uncertain. The CDR3 has 16 amino acids. The V gene lost 4 bases and the J gene lost 4 bases, with 17 bases spanning the gap. Germline V gene data show CDR1 as MNHNS and CDR2 as SASEGT. The CDR3 reads CASSANGRQINQPQHF. The DNA of the CDR3 is TGTGCCAGCAGTGCGAATGGGCGTCAGATAAATCAGCCCCAGCATTTT.

The rearrangement links TRBV18 to TRBJ2-6; D is ambiguous. Germline loops: CDR1 KGHSH, CDR2 LQKENI. Trimming took 0 bases from V and 0 from J, leaving 9 bases between them. The CDR3 covers 17 residues. CDR3 amino acids: CASSPPHRYSGANVLTF. Here the CDR3 DNA reads TGTGCCAGCTCACCACCACACAGATACTCTGGGGCCAACGTCCTGACTTTC.

This CDR3 is CASSLGAGGGSEQYV. CDR3 nucleotides: TGTGCCAGCAGCTTGGGGGCAGGGGGAGGTAGCGAGCAGTACGTC. The J gene is TRBJ2-7, the V gene TRBV5-4; D may be TRBD1 (7 bases). The CDR3 consists of 15 residues. Trimming removed 0 bases from V and 6 bases from J, with 16 bases in between. Germline V gene data show CDR1 as SGHNT and CDR2 as YYREEE (reference sequence).